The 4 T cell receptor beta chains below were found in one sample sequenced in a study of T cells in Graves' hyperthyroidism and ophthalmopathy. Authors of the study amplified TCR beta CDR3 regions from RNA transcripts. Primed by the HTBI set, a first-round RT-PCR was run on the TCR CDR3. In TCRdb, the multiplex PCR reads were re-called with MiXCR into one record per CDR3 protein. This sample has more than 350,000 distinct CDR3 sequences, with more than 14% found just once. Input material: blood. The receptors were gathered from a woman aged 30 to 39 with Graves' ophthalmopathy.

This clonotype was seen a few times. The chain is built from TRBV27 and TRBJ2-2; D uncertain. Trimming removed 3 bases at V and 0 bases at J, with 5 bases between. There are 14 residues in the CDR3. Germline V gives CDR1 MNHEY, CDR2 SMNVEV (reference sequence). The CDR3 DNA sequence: TGTGCCAGCAGTTTTTTCCCGAACACCGGGGAGCTGTTTTTT. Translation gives CASSFFPNTGELFF.

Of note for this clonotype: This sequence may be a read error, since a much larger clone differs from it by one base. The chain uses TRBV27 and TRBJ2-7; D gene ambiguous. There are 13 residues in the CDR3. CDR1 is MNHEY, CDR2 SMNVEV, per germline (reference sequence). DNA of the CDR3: TGTGCCAGCAGACCTACCTTGCTCTACGAGCAGCACTTC. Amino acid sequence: CASRPTLLYEQHF.

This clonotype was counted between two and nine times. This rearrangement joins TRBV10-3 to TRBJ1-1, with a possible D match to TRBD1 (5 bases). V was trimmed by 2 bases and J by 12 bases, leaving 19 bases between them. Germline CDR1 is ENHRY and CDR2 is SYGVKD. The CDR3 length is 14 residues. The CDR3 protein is CAISEENQGRNSFF. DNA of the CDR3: TGTGCCATCAGTGAGGAAAATCAGGGTCGGAATTCTTTCTTT.

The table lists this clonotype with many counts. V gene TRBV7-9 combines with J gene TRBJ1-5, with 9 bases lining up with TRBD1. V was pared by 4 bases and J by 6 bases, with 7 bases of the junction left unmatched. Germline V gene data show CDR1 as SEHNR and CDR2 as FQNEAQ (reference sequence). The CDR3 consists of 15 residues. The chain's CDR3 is CASSSGQGFIQPQHF. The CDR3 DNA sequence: TGTGCCAGCAGCTCCGGACAGGGGTTTATTCAGCCCCAGCATTTT.